This T cell receptor beta chain comes out of a study of shared clonotypes between healthy human individuals. Across the study: CD4 naive and CD4 memory each took three plates per donor, while CD8 naive took two and CD8 memory one.

Trimming pared 8 bases from V and 5 bases from J, leaving 18 bases between. Germline V gene data show CDR1 as MNHNY and CDR2 as SVGAGI (reference sequence). The CDR3 is 15 amino acids. In the authors' methods: With immunoSEQ giving junction-only sequences and no quality scores, filtering differed. Assay: immunoSEQ multiplex PCR; the TCRdb copy retains only in-frame clones and omits some. The DNA gave D and trimming, while V, J and clone size come from that table. The sample lists roughly 1,000,000 clones; approximately 80% were seen once. The study enrolled healthy HIV-negative adults without recent acute infections or vaccinations as donors.

This rearrangement joins TRBV6-6 to TRBJ1-4; D is unclear. This TCR was recovered from a man aged 18-30 years in good health. Some clones in this sample may be carry-over from other donors' samples. Sequencing input: memory CD4+ T cells from PBMCs. Indicated subset: CD45RA-negative fraction. CDR3 bases: TGTGCCAGCCGGAACACGCGTGCCAGCAATGAAAAACTGTTTTTT. This translates into CASRNTRASNEKLFF.